Below are 10 T cell receptor beta chains sequenced from a single sample in a study of breast tumors, draining lymph nodes, adjacent tissues. The lymph nodes were axillary draining lymph nodes from breast cancer patients. TCRdb called the multiplex PCR reads again in MiXCR, with one record for every CDR3 protein. The sample lists about 200,000 distinct CDR3 sequences; approximately 33% were seen once. Sequences were obtained from axillary lymph node tissue. These receptors were collected from a female donor with breast cancer. Some clones in this sample may be carry-over from other donors' samples.

Worth noting for this clonotype: It may be a read error: a sequence one base away is much more abundant. The chain is built from TRBV18 and TRBJ1-6; 7 bases fit TRBD1. Looked up from germline, CDR1 is KGHSH and CDR2 is LQKENI. This CDR3 is built from 15 residues. CDR3 sequence reads: CASSLDRVGSSPLRF. The DNA for the CDR3 is TGTGCCAGCTCACTTGACAGGGTTGGAAGCTCACCCCTCCGCTTT. The variable domain in full, completed from reference TRBV18 and TRBJ1-6, reads NAGVMQNPRHLVRRRGQEARLRCSPMKGHSHVYWYRQLPEEGLKFMVYLQKENIIDESGMPKERFSAEFPKEGPSILRIQQVVRGDSAAYFCASSLDRVGSSPLRFGNGTRLTVT.

The CDR3 bases are TGTGCCAGCAGCTTAGAACATTTGAACACTGAAGCTTTCTTT. As protein: CASSLEHLNTEAFF. The chain joins TRBV7-8 to TRBJ1-1; D is ambiguous. The germline V and J ends were trimmed by 1 base and 0 bases, with 6 bases remaining between them. The CDR3 totals 14 residues. The V gene's germline CDR1 is SGHVS and CDR2 FQNEAQ.

This clonotype was seen at least ten times. The chain joins TRBV7-2 to TRBJ2-3; D is uncertain. There are 13 residues in the CDR3. Germline-derived CDR1 and CDR2 are SGHTA and FQGNSA. Trimming took 5 bases from V and 6 from J, leaving 12 bases between them. This chain's CDR3 is CASSQYLSDTQYF. CDR3 bases: TGTGCCAGCAGCCAATATTTAAGCGATACGCAGTATTTT.

This clonotype came up many times. This chain connects TRBV7-8 to TRBJ1-4; 7 bases map to TRBD1. V was clipped by 5 bases and J by 4 bases; unmatched bases: 10. Germline V gives CDR1 SGHVS, CDR2 FQNEAQ. CDR3 length: 16 amino acids. The CDR3 reads CASSPFRDSLNEKLFF. CDR3 sequence (DNA): TGTGCCAGCAGCCCCTTTAGGGACAGCCTTAATGAAAAACTGTTTTTT.

This clonotype turned up a few times. With a much larger clone just one base away, this may be a read error. The CDR3 carries no conserved terminal phenylalanine or tryptophan, so it likely arises from a read error. This chain uses TRBV19 with TRBJ2-5, with 10 bases lining up with TRBD2. This CDR3 region has 16 residues. CDR1 LNHDA and CDR2 SQIVND come from the germline V gene (reference sequence). V trimming: 4 bases; J trimming: 4 bases; junction bases outside the gene matches: 9. Here the CDR3 reads CASSRASGGARETQYS. CDR3 bases: TGTGCCAGTAGTAGGGCGAGCGGGGGGGCTAGAGAGACCCAGTACTCC.

This clonotype was counted once. This chain joins TRBV5-4 and TRBJ1-1, with 9 bases that match TRBD1. The length of the CDR3 is 15 residues. V lost 3 bases and J lost 3; bases outside the gene matches: 6. The germline gives CDR1 SGHNT, CDR2 YYREEE (reference sequence). CDR3 sequence: CASSSNRGRDTEAFF. The CDR3 DNA follows: TGTGCCAGCAGCTCCAACAGGGGGCGAGACACTGAAGCTTTCTTT. The entire variable domain, with the rest obtained from reference TRBV5-4 and TRBJ1-1, is as follows: ETGVTQSPTHLIKTRGQQVTLRCSSQSGHNTVSWYQQALGQGPQFIFQYYREEENGRGNFPPRFSGLQFPNYSSELNVNALELDDSALYLCASSSNRGRDTEAFFGQGTRLTVV.

This clonotype was recorded at least ten times. The chain links TRBV20-1 to TRBJ1-3; D gene unclear. This CDR3 comprises 13 residues. CDR1 is DFQATT and CDR2 is SNEGSKA in the germline V gene (reference sequence). V was cut by 5 bases and J by 0 bases, with 8 bases left in between. CDR3 nucleotides: TGCAGTGCTGCAGGTGGCTCTGGAAACACCATATATTTT. Its translation: CSAAGGSGNTIYF.

This clonotype has a count of ten or more. With a much larger clone just one base away, this may be a read error. This chain connects TRBV6-6 to TRBJ1-5; 9 nucleotides align to TRBD1. V lost 4 bases, J lost 4 bases, and 5 bases stayed unmatched. The germline V gene encodes CDR1 MNHNY and CDR2 SVGAGI (reference sequence). This CDR3 comprises 15 residues. CDR3 residues: CASSLGQGKNQPQHF. In DNA, the CDR3 is TGTGCCAGCAGTTTAGGACAGGGGAAAAATCAGCCCCAGCATTTT.

Concerning this clonotype itself: Since no conserved phenylalanine or tryptophan closes the CDR3, a read error is the likely cause. The genes are TRBV12-3 or TRBV12-4 and TRBJ1-2; no clear D gene. The CDR3 length is 11 residues. V lost 3 bases to trimming and J lost 7 bases, with 6 bases between them. The CDR3 loop reads CASSFLGGYTS. The CDR3 DNA reads TGTGCCAGCAGTTTTCTCGGTGGCTACACCTCC.

This clonotype was observed a handful of times. This could be a read error, since a much larger clone is one nucleotide away. The chain recombines TRBV5-6 with TRBJ1-5, with a possible D match to TRBD1 (5 bases). CDR3 size: 14 residues. In germline, CDR1 is SGHDT, CDR2 YYEEEE. The V end was cut by 2 bases, the J end by 3 bases, with 9 bases between. CDR3 protein: CASSFRGANQPQHF. The CDR3 nucleotides are TGTGCCAGCAGCTTTCGAGGGGCCAATCAGCCCCAGCATTTT. The whole variable domain, remainder taken from reference TRBV5-6 and TRBJ1-5, is DAGVTQSPTHLIKTRGQQVTLRCSPKSGHDTVSWYQQALGQGPQFIFQYYEEEERQRGNFPDRFSGHQFPNYSSELNVNALLLGDSALYLCASSFRGANQPQHFGDGTRLSIL.